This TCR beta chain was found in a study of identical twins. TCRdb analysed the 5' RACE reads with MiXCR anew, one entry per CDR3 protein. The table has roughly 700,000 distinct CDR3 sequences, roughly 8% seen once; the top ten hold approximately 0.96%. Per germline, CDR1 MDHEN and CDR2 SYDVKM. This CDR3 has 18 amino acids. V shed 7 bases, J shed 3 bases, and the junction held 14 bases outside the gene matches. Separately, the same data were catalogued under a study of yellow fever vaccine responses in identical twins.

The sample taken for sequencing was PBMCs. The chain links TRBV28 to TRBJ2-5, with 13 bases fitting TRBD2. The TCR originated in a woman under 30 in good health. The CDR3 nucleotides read TGTGCCAGCACCCGGGTAATCGGACTAGCGGGGGAAGAAGAGACCCAGTACTTC. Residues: CASTRVIGLAGEEETQYF.